The entry below gives a single TCR beta chain sequence along with its context. The antigen is undetermined. Assay used: immunoSEQ multiplex PCR; TCRdb lists only in-frame clones, some missing. The sample lists 160,000 or so clones, around nine tenths occurring once. The data stem from a study of cytomegalovirus exposure and HLA in healthy donors. General study findings and limits: According to reports, the classifier identified cytomegalovirus status with high specificity and sensitivity. TCR beta chains numbering some 150 were designated cytomegalovirus-associated.

Trimming left V 4 bases short and J 1 base short, with 18 bases between. The CDR3 covers 17 residues. From germline, CDR1 is SNHLY and CDR2 FYNNEI. The sequence was collected from a woman under 40 in good health and CMV-seronegative. Sequenced input: PBMCs. The rearrangement uses TRBV2 and TRBJ2-3; the D gene is possibly TRBD1 (6 bases). The CDR3: CASSAFSEGVGTDTQYF. The CDR3 nucleotides read TGTGCCAGCAGTGCTTTTTCCGAGGGGGTGGGCACAGATACGCAGTATTTT.